The rows below give T cell receptor beta chains drawn from one sample of a study of blood T cell repertoires in COVID-19. The assay was immunoSEQ multiplex PCR, and TCRdb's table has in-frame clones only and misses some. The table has around 87,000 clones, around four fifths seen once; the top ten hold 16%. Sequencing used peripheral blood. The receptors come from a human donor in a cohort sampled during active COVID-19. CDR3s include the opening cysteine and the closing phenylalanine or tryptophan. A D gene is named only where the DNA matches it firmly. Where a row states a size, it is once, few, many or the class of an expanded clone; other rows omit it.

j_call,d_call,clone_size,v_call,cdr3_aa,cdr3_nt
TRBJ1-4,-,-,TRBV5-5,CASSSSWGTTNEKLFF,TGTGCCAGCAGCTCGAGTTGGGGCACAACTAATGAAAAACTGTTTTTT
TRBJ2-5,-,-,TRBV5-6,CASSVGGPAKETQYF,TGTGCCAGCAGCGTGGGCGGCCCCGCGAAGGAGACCCAGTACTTC
TRBJ2-3,TRBD1,-,TRBV5-1,CASSRGQGITDTQYF,TGCGCCAGCAGCCGCGGACAGGGTATTACGGATACGCAGTATTTT
TRBJ1-2,-,-,TRBV6-2/TRBV6-3,CASSYRPYDKGYTF,TGTGCCAGCAGTTACCGGCCCTATGACAAGGGCTACACCTTC
TRBJ2-3,TRBD2,-,TRBV4-1,CASSQEGSGGTDTQYF,TGCGCCAGCAGCCAAGAAGGTAGCGGGGGCACAGATACGCAGTATTTT
TRBJ1-1,-,-,TRBV5-1,CASSFQGLPRTATEAFF,TGCGCCAGCAGCTTTCAGGGCCTACCCCGGACAGCCACTGAAGCTTTCTTT
TRBJ2-5,TRBD2,-,TRBV7-3,CASSPSGSGTQYF,TGTGCCAGCAGCCCTAGCGGGAGTGGGACCCAGTACTTC
TRBJ2-2,TRBD2,-,TRBV3-1/TRBV3-2,CASSHGLAGVRTGELFF,TGTGCCAGCAGCCACGGACTAGCGGGGGTTAGGACCGGGGAGCTGTTTTTT
TRBJ1-2,TRBD1,-,TRBV30,CAWTKGGGYGYTF,TGTGCCTGGACGAAAGGGGGCGGCTATGGCTACACCTTC
TRBJ2-6,-,-,TRBV19,CASMGHSSGANVLTF,TGTGCCAGTATGGGACACAGCTCTGGGGCCAACGTCCTGACTTTC
TRBJ2-7,TRBD2,-,TRBV7-8,CASSLMTSSEQYF,TGTGCCAGCAGTTTAATGACTAGCAGCGAGCAGTACTTC
TRBJ1-5,-,-,TRBV10-2,CASKATQGNQPQHF,TGCGCCAGCAAGGCTACCCAGGGCAATCAGCCCCAGCATTTT
TRBJ1-2,-,-,TRBV5-5,CASSLVQLNYGYTF,TGTGCCAGCAGCTTGGTACAGCTTAACTATGGCTACACCTTC
TRBJ2-7,TRBD2,-,TRBV9,CASSVEGLAVSEQYF,TGTGCCAGCAGCGTAGAGGGACTAGCAGTGAGTGAGCAGTACTTC
TRBJ2-2,TRBD2,many,TRBV15,CATSRELPGLAGGNTGELFF,TGTGCCACCAGCAGAGAGCTACCGGGACTAGCGGGAGGAAACACCGGGGAGCTGTTTTTT
TRBJ1-1,-,-,TRBV29-1,CSVHGVSNTEAFF,TGCAGCGTTCACGGGGTTTCGAACACTGAAGCTTTCTTT
TRBJ1-2,-,once,TRBV18,CASSPSRQTNYGYTF,TGTGCCAGCTCACCGAGCAGACAGACTAACTATGGCTACACCTTC
TRBJ2-7,TRBD1,-,TRBV4-1,CASSQEGTGAREQYF,TGCGCCAGCAGCCAAGAAGGGACAGGGGCTCGCGAGCAGTACTTC
TRBJ1-3,-,-,TRBV4-1,CASSQFRTAAKIPSGNTIYF,TGCGCCAGCAGCCAATTCCGGACAGCCGCTAAGATCCCTTCTGGAAACACCATATATTTT
TRBJ2-2,TRBD1,-,TRBV11-2,CASSSTGANTGELFF,TGTGCCAGCAGCTCCACAGGGGCGAACACCGGGGAGCTGTTTTTT
TRBJ2-7,-,-,TRBV6-5,CASKLQGHRYEQYF,TGTGCCAGCAAGTTACAGGGACACCGCTACGAGCAGTACTTC
TRBJ1-1,-,-,TRBV27,CASSPRGSTEAFF,TGTGCCAGCAGTCCCCGAGGGAGCACTGAAGCTTTCTTT
TRBJ2-1,-,-,TRBV2,CASSSGWSSYNEQFF,TGTGCCAGCAGTAGCGGCTGGAGCTCCTACAATGAGCAGTTCTTC
TRBJ2-5,-,-,TRBV5-1,CASSRGFGQETQYF,TGCGCCAGCAGCCGAGGGTTTGGGCAAGAGACCCAGTACTTC
TRBJ2-3,-,once,TRBV6-1,CASSEIMDTQYF,TGTGCCAGCAGTGAAATAATGGATACGCAGTATTTT
TRBJ1-5,-,-,TRBV7-8,CASSPSRNQPQHF,TGTGCCAGCAGCCCGTCCCGCAATCAGCCCCAGCATTTT